The source of this TCR beta chain is a study of shared clonotypes between healthy human individuals. As originally analysed: ImmunoSEQ yielded junction-only sequences lacking quality scores, so filtering differed. TCRdb keeps only in-frame clones here, not all; method: immunoSEQ multiplex PCR. V, J and clone size reflect that table, while D and trimming were determined from the DNA. The data contain some 1.1 million clones, 60% to 85% of them seen just once; the ten biggest clones take up roughly 0.9%. Germline CDR1 SEHNR, CDR2 FQNEAQ (reference sequence). The J segment lost 5 bases and the V segment lost 5 bases, leaving 7 bases of the junction unmatched. The length of the CDR3 is 15 residues. Of note for this clone: Its antigen is still unknown.

The investigators split CD4+ cells into a CD45RA+ naive subset and a CD45RA-negative memory subset. Study-wide findings and caveats: Clonotypes which were not shared had lower generation probabilities than clonotypes that all four donors shared. Only blood samples were collected, and tissue repertoires likely differ.

The V and J genes are TRBV7-9 and TRBJ2-2; 8 bases are a match to TRBD1. Source material: memory CD4+ T cells from PBMCs. Subset noted: CD45RA-negative fraction. The TCR comes from a young man in good health. Some clones in this sample may be carry-over from other donors' samples. CDR3 region: CASSTRTGRTGELFF. The CDR3 DNA reads as TGTGCCAGCAGCACCCGGACAGGGAGAACCGGGGAGCTGTTTTTT. Full variable domain (outside the CDR3, taken from reference TRBV7-9 and TRBJ2-2): DTGVSQNPRHKITKRGQNVTFRCDPISEHNRLYWYRQTLGQGPEFLTYFQNEAQLEKSRLLSDRFSAERPKGSFSTLEIQRTEQGDSAMYLCASSTRTGRTGELFFGEGSRLTVL.